A single sample gave rise to the 26 T cell receptor beta chains below, sequenced in a study of cytotoxic CD8 clonotypes in ibrutinib-treated CLL. The protocol was immunoSEQ multiplex PCR, while the TCRdb copy is restricted to in-frame clones and leaves out a portion. The data show more than 75,000 clones, with roughly three quarters seen just once and around 25% held by the top ten. This specimen consisted of PBMCs, obtained after 24 months of ibrutinib treatment. These receptors all stem from a human donor with chronic lymphocytic leukemia.

This clone is a singleton in its sample. The chain couples TRBV4-3 to TRBJ1-2; D perhaps matches TRBD1 (6 bases). V was clipped by 2 bases and J by 0 bases, with 10 bases between them. The length of the CDR3 is 15 residues. The germline V gene encodes CDR1 LGHNA and CDR2 YSLEER. CDR3 DNA sequence: TGCGCCAGCAGCCAACAGAACAGGGCTAACTATGGCTACACCTTC. Translation: CASSQQNRANYGYTF.

The J gene is TRBJ1-4, the V gene TRBV30; D is perhaps TRBD1 (5 bases). Germline V CDR1 and CDR2: GTSNPN, SVGIG (reference sequence). Deletions cut 0 bases from V and 3 bases from J, with 11 bases between. The CDR3 sequence is 15 residues long. The CDR3 loop is CAWSVHGGANEKLFF. The CDR3 DNA is TGTGCCTGGAGTGTACACGGGGGGGCTAATGAAAAACTGTTTTTT.

The chain has TRBV21-1 and TRBJ2-1; the table's D gene call, TRBD2, was not cross checked with the DNA. TRBV21-1 is annotated as a pseudogene. The CDR3 runs to 16 residues. DNA of the CDR3: TGTGCCAGCAGCAAAGAACGACTAGCGAATTACAATGAGCAGTTCTTC. It specifies CASSKERLANYNEQFF.

This clone was counted once. The gene calls are TRBV2 and TRBJ1-2; D gene uncertain. CDR3 length: 13 residues. Germline V gene sequence: CDR1 SNHLY, CDR2 FYNNEI. The V end was cut by 7 bases, the J end by 4 bases, with 13 bases between. The CDR3 DNA reads TGTGCCAGCATTAAGGAACAATCCTATGGCTACACCTTC. Amino acid sequence: CASIKEQSYGYTF.

The chain links TRBV11-2 to TRBJ2-7; no firm D call. CDR1 is SGHAT and CDR2 is FQNNGV in the germline V gene. Trimming removed 6 bases from V and 1 base from J, with 13 bases in between. CDR3 length equals 14 residues. The CDR3 sequence: CASSEGLYSYEQYF. CDR3 nucleotides: TGTGCCAGCAGTGAAGGGTTATATTCCTACGAGCAGTACTTC.

This rearrangement joins TRBV18 to TRBJ1-1; unclear D gene. This CDR3 contains 13 residues. Germline V gives CDR1 KGHSH, CDR2 LQKENI. Deletions cut 3 bases from V and 6 bases from J, with 11 bases between. The CDR3, as DNA: TGTGCCAGCTCACCGGATAGGTCAGCTGAAGCTTTCTTT. Its translation is CASSPDRSAEAFF.

The V call is TRBV2, the J call TRBJ1-3, with TRBD1 matching 7 bases. Germline V gene data show CDR1 as SNHLY and CDR2 as FYNNEI. CDR3 length equals 12 residues. V lost 2 bases, J lost 9 bases, and 1 base stayed unmatched. CDR3 protein: CASSERGPTIYF. The CDR3 region has the DNA TGTGCCAGCAGTGAAAGGGGGCCCACCATATATTTT.

This chain uses TRBV19 with TRBJ1-2; no definite D call. Germline values: CDR1 LNHDA, CDR2 SQIVND (reference sequence). Deletions cut 6 bases from V and 8 bases from J, with 13 bases between. The CDR3 spans 12 residues. CDR3 sequence: CASRQDEWGYTF. CDR3 coding DNA: TGTGCCAGTAGGCAGGACGAATGGGGCTACACCTTC.

This rearrangement joins TRBV19 to TRBJ2-2, with TRBD2 identical over 9 bases. Germline CDR1 is LNHDA and CDR2 is SQIVND (reference sequence). The junction had 10 bases not matched to a gene; V was cut back by 7 bases and J by 4 bases. The CDR3 contains 16 residues. CDR3 bases: TGTGCCAGTAAAGGGAATAGCGGGAGTAGCACCGGGGAGCTGTTTTTT. Its translation is CASKGNSGSSTGELFF.

The J gene is TRBJ2-7, the V gene TRBV19; 7 nucleotides match TRBD2. V gave up 3 bases and J gave up 2 bases; unmatched junction bases: 7. The CDR3 consists of 15 residues. From germline, CDR1 is LNHDA and CDR2 SQIVND (reference sequence). The CDR3 reads CASSMSLSGPYEQYF. The DNA of the CDR3 is TGTGCCAGTAGTATGTCCCTTAGCGGGCCCTACGAGCAGTACTTC.

The chain carries TRBV2 and TRBJ1-3, with D hard to call. In germline, CDR1 is SNHLY, CDR2 FYNNEI. V lost 6 bases and J 1 base, leaving 7 bases between the germline ends. This CDR3 comprises 13 residues. This chain's CDR3 is CASRGRSGNTIYF. CDR3 nucleotide sequence: TGTGCCAGCAGAGGGAGATCTGGAAACACCATATATTTT.

This clone came up once. The chain uses TRBV7-2 and TRBJ2-7, with TRBD1 identical over 8 bases. Germline CDR1 reads SGHTA; CDR2 reads FQGNSA. After removal of 5 bases from V and 3 bases from J, the junction contained 9 bases not matched to a gene. The CDR3 loop spans 15 amino acids. In DNA, the CDR3 is TGTGCCAGCAGCCCCTCCGGGACAGGAGTCTACGAGCAGTACTTC. This codes for CASSPSGTGVYEQYF.

The chain is built from TRBV9 and TRBJ1-1, with TRBD1 as a possible D gene (5 bases). Germline V CDR1 and CDR2: SGDLS, YYNGEE. The V end was cut by 6 bases, the J end by 1 base, with 22 bases between. The length of the CDR3 is 17 residues. Here the CDR3 DNA reads TGTGCCAGCACTGTAGGGCCCCTCTTAGGGACGAACACTGAAGCTTTCTTT. It codes for CASTVGPLLGTNTEAFF.

This clone came up a few times. The genes are TRBV7-3 and TRBJ1-1; D remains ambiguous. The CDR3 totals 14 residues. From germline, CDR1 is SGHTA and CDR2 FQGTGA. The V end was cut by 5 bases, the J end by 5 bases, with 15 bases between. The CDR3 loop is CASSTREGRTEAFF. The CDR3 nucleotides read TGTGCCAGCAGCACTAGGGAGGGTAGGACTGAAGCTTTCTTT.

This clone was seen a single time. This chain connects TRBV5-1 to TRBJ2-1, with 7 positions matching TRBD2. This CDR3 has 13 residues. Trimming at V came to 2 bases and at J to 5 bases, leaving 1 base not matched to a gene. Germline CDR1 and CDR2: SGHRS and YFSETQ. CDR3 bases: TGCGCCAGCAGCTTTACTAGCGACAATGAGCAGTTCTTC. Protein product: CASSFTSDNEQFF.

A single count supports this clone. J is TRBJ2-1 and V is TRBV7-2; 10 bases line up with TRBD2. This CDR3 has 17 amino acids. V lost 1 base to trimming and J lost 5 bases; unmatched junction nucleotides: 8. Germline CDR1 is SGHTA and CDR2 is FQGNSA. This CDR3 is CASSLGVKTSGNNEQFF. CDR3 sequence (DNA): TGTGCCAGCAGCTTAGGAGTTAAAACTAGCGGGAACAATGAGCAGTTCTTC.

V gene TRBV28 combines with J gene TRBJ2-2; D is unclear. Trimming took off 1 base at V and 5 bases at J, with 5 bases between the two ends. Germline CDR1 reads MDHEN; CDR2 reads SYDVKM. The CDR3 has 13 amino acids. The CDR3, as DNA: TGTGCCAGCAGTTTATTTATGACCGGGGAGCTGTTTTTT. Amino acid sequence: CASSLFMTGELFF.

V gene TRBV5-8 combines with J gene TRBJ2-3; no firm D call. Germline lookup yields CDR1 SGHTS and CDR2 YDEGEE. CDR3 size: 14 residues. V lost 4 bases to trimming and J lost 6 bases, with 15 bases between them. The DNA for the CDR3 is TGTGCCAGCAGCCCGGCCCAAGCTGTTGATACGCAGTATTTT. Protein product: CASSPAQAVDTQYF.

The chain joins TRBV29-1 to TRBJ2-7; either TRBD1 or TRBD2 may fit D (5 bases each). This CDR3 is 11 amino acids long. Trimming removed 8 bases from V and 7 bases from J, with 15 bases in between. Germline assignment: CDR1 SQVTM and CDR2 ANQGSEA. The CDR3 region has the DNA TGCAGCTTTTGGGGGAAGGGTGAGCAGTACTTC. Protein product: CSFWGKGEQYF.

This chain uses TRBV14 with TRBJ1-2; possible D gene TRBD1, 6 bases. From germline, CDR1 is SGHDN and CDR2 FVKESK. There are 13 residues in the CDR3. Trimming left V 4 bases short and J 7 bases short, with 13 bases between. The CDR3 loop reads CASSPQQGSGYTF. The CDR3, as DNA: TGTGCCAGCAGCCCCCAACAGGGAAGTGGCTACACCTTC.

V and J are TRBV11-2 and TRBJ2-5, with 9 positions matching TRBD2. This CDR3 is built from 17 residues. Trimming cost V 1 base and J 5 bases; bases outside gene matches: 11. The germline gives CDR1 SGHAT, CDR2 FQNNGV. CDR3 sequence: CASSLGGGLAGMETQYF. CDR3 DNA sequence: TGTGCCAGCAGCTTAGGGGGAGGGCTAGCGGGAATGGAGACCCAGTACTTC. The variable domain in full, with the rest retrieved from reference TRBV11-2 and TRBJ2-5, is EAGVAQSPRYKIIEKRQSVAFWCNPISGHATLYWYQQILGQGPKLLIQFQNNGVVDDSQLPKDRFSAERLKGVDSTLKIQPAKLEDSAVYLCASSLGGGLAGMETQYFGPGTRLLVL.

The V call is TRBV9, the J call TRBJ1-3; TRBD1 aligns across 7 bases. The length of the CDR3 is 19 residues. V was pared by 0 bases and J by 4 bases, with 16 bases of the junction left unmatched. Looked up from germline, CDR1 is SGDLS and CDR2 is YYNGEE. DNA of the CDR3: TGTGCCAGCAGCGTAGAGGGAGGAACGACAGGGAAGCACGGAAACACCATATATTTT. It translates to CASSVEGGTTGKHGNTIYF.

V is TRBV4-1 and J is TRBJ2-1; possible D gene TRBD2, 6 bases. Trimming shortened V by 3 bases and J by 8 bases, and 17 bases separated the two germline ends. The CDR3 totals 15 residues. Per the germline V gene, CDR1 is MGHRA and CDR2 is YSYEKL. The CDR3 DNA follows: TGCGCCAGCAGCCATCCGGCCGGGGGTCGTGATGAGCAGTTCTTC. Amino acids: CASSHPAGGRDEQFF.

The chain carries TRBV4-3 and TRBJ2-2, with D unclear. Between the trimmed V and J ends, which lost 0 bases and 5 bases, there was a span of 7 bases. Germline assignment: CDR1 LGHNA and CDR2 YSLEER. CDR3 size: 14 residues. The CDR3 here is CASSQEIVTGELFF. The DNA for the CDR3 is TGCGCCAGCAGCCAAGAGATTGTGACCGGGGAGCTGTTTTTT.

The chain combines TRBV18 with TRBJ2-4, with unresolved D. Germline loops: CDR1 KGHSH, CDR2 LQKENI. The CDR3 consists of 15 residues. Trimming cost V 6 bases and J 4 bases, with 16 bases left between them. The CDR3 spells CASSARREIKNIQYF. In nucleotides, the CDR3 is TGTGCCAGCTCGGCCCGCCGAGAGATTAAAAACATTCAGTACTTC.

This clone was observed a single time. The V call is TRBV13, the J call TRBJ1-3; no reliable D call. CDR1 is PRHDT, CDR2 FYEKMQ, per germline (reference sequence). With 5 bases removed from V and 0 bases from J, the gap between germline ends came to 8 bases. The CDR3 has 14 amino acids. The CDR3 DNA sequence: TGTGCCAGCAGCAAGGGTTTCTCTGGAAACACCATATATTTT. Translation gives CASSKGFSGNTIYF.